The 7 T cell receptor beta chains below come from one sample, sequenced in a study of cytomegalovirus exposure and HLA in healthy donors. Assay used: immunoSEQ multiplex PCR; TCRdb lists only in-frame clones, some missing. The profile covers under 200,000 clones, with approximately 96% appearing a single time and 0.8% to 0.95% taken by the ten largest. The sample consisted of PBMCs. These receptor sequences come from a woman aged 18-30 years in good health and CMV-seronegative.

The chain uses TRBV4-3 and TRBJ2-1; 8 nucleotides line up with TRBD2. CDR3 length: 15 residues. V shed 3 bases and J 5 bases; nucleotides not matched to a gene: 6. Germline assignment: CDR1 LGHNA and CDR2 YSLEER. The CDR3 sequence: CASSQTISGDNEQFF. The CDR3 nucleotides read TGCGCCAGCAGCCAGACGATTAGCGGGGACAATGAGCAGTTCTTC.

CDR3 region: CASSLRQGTYNEQFF. DNA of the CDR3: TGTGCCAGCTCTCTGCGACAGGGTACCTACAATGAGCAGTTCTTC. This chain connects TRBV2 to TRBJ2-1; TRBD1 aligns across 7 bases. Germline values: CDR1 SNHLY, CDR2 FYNNEI. V shed 8 bases and J 2 bases; nucleotides not matched to a gene: 9. The length of the CDR3 is 15 residues.

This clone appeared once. CDR3 coding DNA: TGTGCCAGCAGCGTAGTGGAGGGGGCGGTTAGCAATGAGCAGTTCTTC. Amino acid sequence: CASSVVEGAVSNEQFF. The chain joins TRBV9 to TRBJ2-1; D might be TRBD1 (7 bases). CDR1 is SGDLS and CDR2 is YYNGEE in the germline V gene. The CDR3 length is 16 residues. Trimming cost V 0 bases and J 6 bases, with 16 bases left between them. The whole variable domain, filled in from reference TRBV9 and TRBJ2-1, reads DSGVTQTPKHLITATGQRVTLRCSPRSGDLSVYWYQQSLDQGLQFLIQYYNGEERAKGNILERFSAQQFPDLHSELNLSSLELGDSALYFCASSVVEGAVSNEQFFGPGTRLTVL.

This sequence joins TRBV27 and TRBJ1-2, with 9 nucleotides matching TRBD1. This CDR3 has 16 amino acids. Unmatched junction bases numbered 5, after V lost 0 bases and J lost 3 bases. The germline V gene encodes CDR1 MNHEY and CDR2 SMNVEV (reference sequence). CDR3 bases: TGTGCCAGCAGTTTATCGTTAGGGACAGGGCACTATGGCTACACCTTC. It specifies CASSLSLGTGHYGYTF.

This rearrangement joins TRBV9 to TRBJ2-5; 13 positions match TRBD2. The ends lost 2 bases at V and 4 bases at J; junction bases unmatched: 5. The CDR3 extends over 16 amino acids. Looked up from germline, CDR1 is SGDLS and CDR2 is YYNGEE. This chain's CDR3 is CASSVGLAGVGETQYF. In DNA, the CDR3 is TGTGCCAGCAGCGTTGGACTAGCGGGGGTGGGAGAGACCCAGTACTTC.

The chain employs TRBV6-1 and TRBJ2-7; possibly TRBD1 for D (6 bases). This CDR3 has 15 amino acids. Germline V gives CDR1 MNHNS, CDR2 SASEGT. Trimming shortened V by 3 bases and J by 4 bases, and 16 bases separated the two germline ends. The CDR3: CASSEVRAGVYEQYF. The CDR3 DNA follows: TGTGCCAGCAGTGAGGTTCGGGCAGGGGTGTACGAGCAGTACTTC.

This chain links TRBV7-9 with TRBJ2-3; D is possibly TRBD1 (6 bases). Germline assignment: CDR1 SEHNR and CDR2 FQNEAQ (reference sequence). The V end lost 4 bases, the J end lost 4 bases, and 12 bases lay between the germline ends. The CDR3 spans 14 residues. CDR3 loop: CASSSSNRADTQYF. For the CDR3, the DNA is TGTGCCAGCAGCTCGAGCAACAGGGCAGATACGCAGTATTTT.